Listed here are 26 T cell receptor beta chains from one sample, sequenced in a study of blood T cell repertoires in COVID-19. Libraries were prepared by immunoSEQ multiplex PCR; TCRdb keeps only in-frame clonotypes and omits some of them. This table has roughly 410,000 clones, over 75% appearing once. The sample taken for sequencing was peripheral blood. The receptors were gathered from a woman aged 40 to 50 with COVID-19, enrolled during active disease.

This chain uses TRBV28 with TRBJ1-1; D uncertain. Trimming stripped 2 bases from V and 1 base from J, with 8 bases between. Germline lookup yields CDR1 MDHEN and CDR2 SYDVKM. The CDR3 sequence is 14 residues long. CDR3 loop: CASSLQPRNTEAFF. CDR3 DNA: TGTGCCAGCAGTTTACAACCTAGGAACACTGAAGCTTTCTTT.

The chain joins TRBV9 to TRBJ1-4; 7 nucleotides agree with TRBD1. V gave up 0 bases and J gave up 0 bases; unmatched junction bases: 5. The CDR3 has 17 amino acids. In germline, CDR1 is SGDLS, CDR2 YYNGEE. The CDR3 protein is CASSVGGGLPTNEKLFF. Written as DNA, the CDR3 is TGTGCCAGCAGCGTAGGAGGGGGCCTTCCAACTAATGAAAAACTGTTTTTT. Supplemented by reference TRBV9 and TRBJ1-4, the full variable domain reads DSGVTQTPKHLITATGQRVTLRCSPRSGDLSVYWYQQSLDQGLQFLIQYYNGEERAKGNILERFSAQQFPDLHSELNLSSLELGDSALYFCASSVGGGLPTNEKLFFGSGTQLSVL.

V and J are TRBV28 and TRBJ1-1; D gene unclear. The V end lost 5 bases, the J end lost 5 bases, and 18 bases lay between the germline ends. CDR3 length: 15 residues. CDR1 and CDR2 (germline): MDHEN, SYDVKM. The CDR3 loop is CASSPLVWGWTEAFF. The CDR3 coding sequence is TGTGCCAGCAGTCCACTAGTGTGGGGTTGGACTGAAGCTTTCTTT.

This sequence joins TRBV5-1 and TRBJ1-1; the match to TRBD1 covers 7 bases. The trim removed 4 bases at V and 1 base at J, leaving 4 bases unmatched. Germline V lookup: CDR1 SGHRS, CDR2 YFSETQ. This CDR3 comprises 14 residues. Written as DNA, the CDR3 is TGCGCCAGCAGCCCCCGGACAGGGAACACTGAAGCTTTCTTT. This gives the protein CASSPRTGNTEAFF.

To note about this clone: Other DNA sequences in this specimen translate into the identical CDR3. This rearrangement joins TRBV28 to TRBJ1-1, with 10 bases identical to TRBD1. Germline V lookup: CDR1 MDHEN, CDR2 SYDVKM. CDR3 length: 13 residues. Trimming at V came to 8 bases and at J to 4 bases, leaving 4 bases not matched to a gene. The CDR3 coding sequence is TGTGCCAGCTCCCGGACAGGGGGCACTGAAGCTTTCTTT. Its translation: CASSRTGGTEAFF. The whole variable domain, remainder taken from reference TRBV28 and TRBJ1-1, is DVKVTQSSRYLVKRTGEKVFLECVQDMDHENMFWYRQDPGLGLRLIYFSYDVKMKEKGDIPEGYSVSREKKERFSLILESASTNQTSMYLCASSRTGGTEAFFGQGTRLTVV.

This rearrangement joins TRBV7-9 to TRBJ2-5, with D perhaps matching TRBD1 (5 bases). Germline V lookup: CDR1 SEHNR, CDR2 FQNEAQ (reference sequence). The CDR3 sequence is 14 residues long. Trimming removed 5 bases at V and 1 base at J, with 11 bases between. CDR3 nucleotide sequence: TGTGCCAGCAGCCAAACAGGTCTCCAAGAGACCCAGTACTTC. It specifies CASSQTGLQETQYF.

The chain couples TRBV14 to TRBJ1-5; 9 nucleotides line up with TRBD1. The germline V gene encodes CDR1 SGHDN and CDR2 FVKESK. CDR3 length equals 20 residues. The ends lost 4 bases at V and 0 bases at J; junction bases unmatched: 16. CDR3 nucleotide sequence: TGTGCCAGCAGCCTAACACAAATAGGGACAGGGCGTTATAGCAATCAGCCCCAGCATTTT. It yields the protein CASSLTQIGTGRYSNQPQHF.

The CDR3 region is CASTGGLETEAFF. The CDR3 DNA reads as TGTGCCAGCACAGGGGGCTTGGAGACTGAAGCTTTCTTT. The chain carries TRBV7-8 and TRBJ1-1; 8 bases map to TRBD1. The CDR3 extends over 13 amino acids. Germline loops: CDR1 SGHVS, CDR2 FQNEAQ. Trimming removed 7 bases from V and 5 bases from J; junction bases left unmatched: 6. Full variable domain (missing parts from reference TRBV7-8 and TRBJ1-1): GAGVSQSPRYKVAKRGQDVALRCDPISGHVSLFWYQQALGQGPEFLTYFQNEAQLDKSGLPSDRFFAERPEGSVSTLKIQRTQQEDSAVYLCASTGGLETEAFFGQGTRLTVV.

The gene calls are TRBV19 and TRBJ2-5; TRBD1 matches 7 bases. The trim removed 3 bases at V and 1 base at J, leaving 5 bases unmatched. The CDR3 sequence is 15 residues long. Germline-derived CDR1 and CDR2 are LNHDA and SQIVND (reference sequence). The CDR3 DNA reads TGTGCCAGTAGTATCCAGGACAGGCTCCAAGAGACCCAGTACTTC. This encodes CASSIQDRLQETQYF.

This chain links TRBV5-1 with TRBJ1-2; D is undetermined. With 4 bases removed from V and 5 bases from J, the gap between germline ends came to 15 bases. CDR1 is SGHRS and CDR2 is YFSETQ in the germline V gene. This CDR3 is built from 14 residues. In DNA, the CDR3 is TGCGCCAGCAGCCTCGAGGAAGGAGGATATGGCTACACCTTC. Its protein product is CASSLEEGGYGYTF.

The J gene is TRBJ2-3, the V gene TRBV4-1, with a tentative D call TRBD2 (5 bases). V lost 5 bases and J lost 6, with 12 bases in between. There are 13 residues in the CDR3. Germline CDR1 reads MGHRA; CDR2 reads YSYEKL. The CDR3: CASSSGNSDTQYF. In DNA form, the CDR3 reads TGCGCCAGCAGCTCGGGAAACTCGGATACGCAGTATTTT.

The rearrangement uses TRBV5-1 and TRBJ2-7, with TRBD1 identical over 9 bases. Trimming cost V 4 bases and J 1 base; bases outside gene matches: 3. The CDR3 spans 14 residues. Germline CDR1 SGHRS, CDR2 YFSETQ. Here the CDR3 DNA reads TGCGCCAGCAGCCTACAGGGGGCTTCCTACGAGCAGTACTTC. This translates into CASSLQGASYEQYF.

This clone has a single count. The rearrangement joins TRBV12-3 or TRBV12-4 to TRBJ2-7, with TRBD1 identical over 9 bases. There are 12 residues in the CDR3. V trimming: 5 bases; J trimming: 5 bases; junction bases outside the gene matches: 1. The CDR3 loop is CASSGQGNEQYF. Written as DNA, the CDR3 is TGTGCCAGCAGTGGACAGGGGAACGAGCAGTACTTC.

CDR3 sequence: CASSVGTGAYEQYF. The CDR3 nucleotides are TGTGCCAGCAGCGTCGGGACAGGGGCCTACGAGCAGTACTTC. The genes are TRBV9 and TRBJ2-7; TRBD1 matches 10 bases. From germline, CDR1 is SGDLS and CDR2 YYNGEE. Trimming at V came to 2 bases and at J to 2 bases, leaving 1 base not matched to a gene. This CDR3 is built from 14 residues.

V is TRBV27 and J is TRBJ2-3; TRBD2 agrees at 9 bases. V lost 3 bases to trimming and J lost 6 bases; unmatched junction nucleotides: 22. The CDR3 spans 20 residues. Germline V gene lookup returns CDR1 MNHEY and CDR2 SMNVEV (reference sequence). CDR3 loop: CASSFIAGARRFLLGDTQYF. DNA of the CDR3: TGTGCCAGCAGTTTCATAGCGGGAGCGAGACGATTTCTCCTTGGGGATACGCAGTATTTT.

The J gene is TRBJ2-7, the V gene TRBV27, with D maybe TRBD1 (6 bases). Trimming removed 6 bases from V and 3 bases from J, with 15 bases in between. The CDR3 has 14 residues. CDR1 is MNHEY, CDR2 SMNVEV, per germline (reference sequence). CDR3 DNA sequence: TGTGCCAGCAGCCTAGTTGGCAGGGGCTACGAGCAGTACTTC. It specifies CASSLVGRGYEQYF.

The gene calls are TRBV5-1 and TRBJ2-5, with 10 bases identical to TRBD1. This CDR3 spans 13 amino acids. The J segment lost 4 bases and the V segment lost 5 bases, leaving 2 bases of the junction unmatched. Germline CDR1 reads SGHRS; CDR2 reads YFSETQ. CDR3 nucleotide sequence: TGCGCCAGCAGAAGGACAGGGGGAGAGACCCAGTACTTC. Its translation is CASRRTGGETQYF. Combining the CDR3 with reference TRBV5-1 and TRBJ2-5 gives the whole variable domain KAGVTQTPRYLIKTRGQQVTLSCSPISGHRSVSWYQQTPGQGLQFLFEYFSETQRNKGNFPGRFSGRQFSNSRSEMNVSTLELGDSALYLCASRRTGGETQYFGPGTRLLVL.

The V and J genes are TRBV19 and TRBJ1-2, with TRBD1 identical over 7 bases. The CDR3 totals 15 residues. The germline gives CDR1 LNHDA, CDR2 SQIVND (reference sequence). V was pared by 6 bases and J by 2 bases, with 9 bases of the junction left unmatched. The CDR3 protein is CASSPAGGFNYGYTF. The DNA for the CDR3 is TGTGCCAGTAGCCCGGCAGGGGGATTCAACTATGGCTACACCTTC.

V gene TRBV6-5 combines with J gene TRBJ1-5, with TRBD1 as a possible D gene (5 bases). The germline V gene encodes CDR1 MNHEY and CDR2 SVGAGI. The CDR3 totals 15 residues. V lost 4 bases, J lost 7 bases, and 17 bases lay in between. CDR3 bases: TGTGCCAGCAGTTCTCTAAGGAGGGGTGGACAGCCCCAGCATTTT. Protein sequence: CASSSLRRGGQPQHF.

This clone has a single count. The sample has other DNA sequences that encode this CDR3 too. The chain joins TRBV5-1 to TRBJ1-3; 7 bases map to TRBD1. This CDR3 has 14 residues. The J segment lost 0 bases and the V segment lost 4 bases, leaving 1 base of the junction unmatched. Germline CDR1 is SGHRS and CDR2 is YFSETQ. In DNA, the CDR3 is TGCGCCAGCAGCCGGGACAGCTCTGGAAACACCATATATTTT. Its protein is CASSRDSSGNTIYF.

This sequence joins TRBV27 and TRBJ2-3, with a possible D match to TRBD2 (5 bases). Germline loops: CDR1 MNHEY, CDR2 SMNVEV (reference sequence). Trimming removed 5 bases from V and 9 bases from J, with 18 bases in between. The CDR3 is made up of 14 amino acids. The CDR3 DNA follows: TGTGCCAGCAGTACAGCCAATCGCCCGGGGACGCAGTATTTT. Protein sequence: CASSTANRPGTQYF.

A note on this clone: A read error may produce the germline difference seen at one junction end. This chain connects TRBV19 to TRBJ1-5; D is unclear. The CDR3 runs to 14 residues. Germline CDR1 LNHDA, CDR2 SQIVND (reference sequence). The CDR3 loop is CASSIGGYNQAQHF. CDR3 coding DNA: TGTGCCAGTAGTATTGGAGGGTACAATCAGGCCCAGCATTTT.

The chain has TRBV7-2 and TRBJ2-7, with D maybe TRBD1 (6 bases). The V end lost 1 base, the J end lost 11 bases, and 15 bases lay between the germline ends. Germline V gives CDR1 SGHTA, CDR2 FQGNSA. The CDR3 contains 13 residues. The CDR3 coding sequence is TGTGCCAGCAGCTTAGGACGTCAGGGGCGTAAGTACTTC. This encodes CASSLGRQGRKYF.

The CDR3 DNA follows: TGTGCCAGTAGTTTCGGACTAGCCTCTAGCACAGATACGCAGTATTTT. Protein product: CASSFGLASSTDTQYF. J is TRBJ2-3 and V is TRBV19; 8 bases line up with TRBD2. Germline V lookup: CDR1 LNHDA, CDR2 SQIVND (reference sequence). Losses at the gene ends were 5 bases for V and 0 bases for J; bases not matched to a gene: 7. The CDR3 covers 16 residues.

The chain couples TRBV18 to TRBJ2-2, with D perhaps matching TRBD1 (5 bases). V was pared by 6 bases and J by 3 bases, with 8 bases between. The germline V gene encodes CDR1 KGHSH and CDR2 LQKENI. This CDR3 contains 13 residues. The CDR3 region is CASSSTDTGELFF. The CDR3 bases are TGTGCCAGCTCCTCGACAGACACCGGGGAGCTGTTTTTT.

This chain connects TRBV7-9 to TRBJ1-2; D perhaps matches TRBD1 (5 bases). There are 15 residues in the CDR3. The germline gives CDR1 SEHNR, CDR2 FQNEAQ (reference sequence). Trimming removed 6 bases from V and 0 bases from J, with 14 bases in between. This chain's CDR3 is CASRIGGGANYGYTF. CDR3 sequence (DNA): TGTGCCAGCAGGATCGGGGGAGGGGCTAACTATGGCTACACCTTC.